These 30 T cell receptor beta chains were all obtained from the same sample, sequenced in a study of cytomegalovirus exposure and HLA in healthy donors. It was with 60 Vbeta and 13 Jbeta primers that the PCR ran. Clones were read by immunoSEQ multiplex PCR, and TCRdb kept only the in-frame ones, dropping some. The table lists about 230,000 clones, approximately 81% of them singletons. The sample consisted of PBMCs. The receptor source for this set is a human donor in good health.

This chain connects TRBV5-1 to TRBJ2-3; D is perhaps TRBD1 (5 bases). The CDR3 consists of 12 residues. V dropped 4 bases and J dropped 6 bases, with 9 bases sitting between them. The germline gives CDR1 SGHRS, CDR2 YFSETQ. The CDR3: CASSGKGDTQYF. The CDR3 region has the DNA TGCGCCAGCAGCGGTAAGGGGGATACGCAGTATTTT.

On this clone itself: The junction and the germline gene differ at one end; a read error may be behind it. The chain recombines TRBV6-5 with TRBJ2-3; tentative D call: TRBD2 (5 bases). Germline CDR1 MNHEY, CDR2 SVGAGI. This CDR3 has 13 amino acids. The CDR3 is CASKGGHTNTQYF. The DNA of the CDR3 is TGTGCCAGCAAAGGAGGTCACACAAATACGCAGTATTTT.

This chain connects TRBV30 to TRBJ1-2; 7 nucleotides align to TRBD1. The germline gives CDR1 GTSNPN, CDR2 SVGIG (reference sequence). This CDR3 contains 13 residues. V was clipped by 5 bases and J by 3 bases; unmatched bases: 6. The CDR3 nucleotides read TGTGCCTGGGAGACAGGGCTTTACTATGGCTACACCTTC. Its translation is CAWETGLYYGYTF.

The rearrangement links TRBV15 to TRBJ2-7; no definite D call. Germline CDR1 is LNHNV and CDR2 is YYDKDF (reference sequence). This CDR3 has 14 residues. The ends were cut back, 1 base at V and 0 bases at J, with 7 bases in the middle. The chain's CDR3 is CATSRVGISYEQYF. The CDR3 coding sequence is TGTGCCACCAGCAGAGTTGGCATCTCCTACGAGCAGTACTTC. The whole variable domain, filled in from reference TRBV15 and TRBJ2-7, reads DAMVIQNPRYQVTQFGKPVTLSCSQTLNHNVMYWYQQKSSQAPKLLFHYYDKDFNNEADTPDNFQSRRPNTSFCFLDIRSPGLGDTAMYLCATSRVGISYEQYFGPGTRLTVT.

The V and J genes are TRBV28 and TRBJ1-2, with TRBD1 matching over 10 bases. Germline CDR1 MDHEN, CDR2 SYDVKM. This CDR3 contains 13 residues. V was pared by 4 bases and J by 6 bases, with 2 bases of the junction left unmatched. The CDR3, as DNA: TGTGCCAGCAGTTCCGGACAGGGGGATGGCTACACCTTC. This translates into CASSSGQGDGYTF.

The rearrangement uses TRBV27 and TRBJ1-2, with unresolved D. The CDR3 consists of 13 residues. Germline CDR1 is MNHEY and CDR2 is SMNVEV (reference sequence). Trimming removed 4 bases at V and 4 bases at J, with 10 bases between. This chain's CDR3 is CASSSTAGYGYTF. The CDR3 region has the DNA TGTGCCAGCAGTTCCACTGCGGGCTATGGCTACACCTTC.

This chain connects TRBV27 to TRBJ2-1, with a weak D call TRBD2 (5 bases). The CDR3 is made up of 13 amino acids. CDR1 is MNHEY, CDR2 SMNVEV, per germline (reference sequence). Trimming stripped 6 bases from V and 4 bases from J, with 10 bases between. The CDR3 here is CASRDGVYNEQFF. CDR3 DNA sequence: TGTGCCAGCAGGGACGGGGTTTACAATGAGCAGTTCTTC.

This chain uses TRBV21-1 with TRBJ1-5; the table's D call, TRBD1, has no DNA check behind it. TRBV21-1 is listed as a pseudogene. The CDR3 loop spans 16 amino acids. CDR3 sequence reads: CASSPGTGDYNQPQHF. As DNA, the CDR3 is TGTGCCAGCAGTCCCGGGACAGGGGACTACAATCAGCCCCAGCATTTT.

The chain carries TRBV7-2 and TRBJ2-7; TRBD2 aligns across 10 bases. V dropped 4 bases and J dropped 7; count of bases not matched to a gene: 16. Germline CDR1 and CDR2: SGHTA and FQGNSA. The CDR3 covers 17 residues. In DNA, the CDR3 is TGTGCCAGCAGCTCATTTGGCAGCGGGAGGGCCGCTGGGGAGCAGTACTTC. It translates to CASSSFGSGRAAGEQYF.

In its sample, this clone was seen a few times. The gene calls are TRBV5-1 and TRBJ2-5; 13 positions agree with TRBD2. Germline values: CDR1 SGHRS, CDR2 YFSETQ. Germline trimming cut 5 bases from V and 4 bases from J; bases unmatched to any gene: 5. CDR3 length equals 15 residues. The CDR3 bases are TGCGCCAGCAGTCCGGGACTAGCGGGAAGAGAGACCCAGTACTTC. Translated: CASSPGLAGRETQYF. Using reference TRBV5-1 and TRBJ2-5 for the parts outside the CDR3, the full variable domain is KAGVTQTPRYLIKTRGQQVTLSCSPISGHRSVSWYQQTPGQGLQFLFEYFSETQRNKGNFPGRFSGRQFSNSRSEMNVSTLELGDSALYLCASSPGLAGRETQYFGPGTRLLVL.

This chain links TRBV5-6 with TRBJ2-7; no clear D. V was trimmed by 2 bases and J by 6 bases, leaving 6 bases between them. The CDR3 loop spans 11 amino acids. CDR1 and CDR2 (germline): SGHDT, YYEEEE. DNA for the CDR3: TGTGCCAGCAGCTTAGAGCGCGAGCAGTACTTC. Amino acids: CASSLEREQYF. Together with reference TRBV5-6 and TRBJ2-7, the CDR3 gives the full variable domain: DAGVTQSPTHLIKTRGQQVTLRCSPKSGHDTVSWYQQALGQGPQFIFQYYEEEERQRGNFPDRFSGHQFPNYSSELNVNALLLGDSALYLCASSLEREQYFGPGTRLTVT.

The CDR3 region is CASSFSGTNYGYTF. CDR3 sequence (DNA): TGCGCCAGCAGCTTTTCAGGGACTAACTATGGCTACACCTTC. This chain connects TRBV5-1 to TRBJ1-2, with D perhaps TRBD1 (5 bases). Germline CDR1 reads SGHRS; CDR2 reads YFSETQ. The length of the CDR3 is 14 residues. V lost 2 bases and J lost 0, with 8 bases in between.

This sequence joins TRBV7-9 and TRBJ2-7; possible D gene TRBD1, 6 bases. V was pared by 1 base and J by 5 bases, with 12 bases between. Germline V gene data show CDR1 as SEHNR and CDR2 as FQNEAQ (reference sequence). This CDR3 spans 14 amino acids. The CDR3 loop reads CASSLGQALHEQYF. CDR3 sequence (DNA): TGTGCCAGCAGCTTAGGACAGGCTCTCCACGAGCAGTACTTC.

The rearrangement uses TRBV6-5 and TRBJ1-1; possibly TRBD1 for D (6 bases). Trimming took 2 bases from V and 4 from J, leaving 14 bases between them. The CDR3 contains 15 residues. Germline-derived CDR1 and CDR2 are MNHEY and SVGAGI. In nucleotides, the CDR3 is TGTGCCAGCAGTTACCTCGCGGGGGGGGCCACTGAAGCTTTCTTT. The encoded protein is CASSYLAGGATEAFF.

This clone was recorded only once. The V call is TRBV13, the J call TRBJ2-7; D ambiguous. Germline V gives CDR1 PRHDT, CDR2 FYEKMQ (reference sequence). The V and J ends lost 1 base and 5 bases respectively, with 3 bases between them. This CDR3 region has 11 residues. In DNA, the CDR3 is TGTGCCAGCAGCTTAGCCAACGAGCAGTACTTC. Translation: CASSLANEQYF.

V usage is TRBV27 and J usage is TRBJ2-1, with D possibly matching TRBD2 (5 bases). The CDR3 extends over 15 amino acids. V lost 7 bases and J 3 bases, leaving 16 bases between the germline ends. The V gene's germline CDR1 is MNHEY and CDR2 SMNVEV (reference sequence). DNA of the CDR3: TGTGCCAGCACCATGTTTTGGACTTACTACAATGAGCAGTTCTTC. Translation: CASTMFWTYYNEQFF.

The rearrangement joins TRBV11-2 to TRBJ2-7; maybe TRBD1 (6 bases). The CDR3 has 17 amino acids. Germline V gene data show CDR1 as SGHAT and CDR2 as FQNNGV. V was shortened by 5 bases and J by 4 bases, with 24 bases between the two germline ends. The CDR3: CASSLPAGALMGYEQYF. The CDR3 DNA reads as TGTGCCAGCAGCCTCCCCGCAGGGGCGTTAATGGGGTACGAGCAGTACTTC.

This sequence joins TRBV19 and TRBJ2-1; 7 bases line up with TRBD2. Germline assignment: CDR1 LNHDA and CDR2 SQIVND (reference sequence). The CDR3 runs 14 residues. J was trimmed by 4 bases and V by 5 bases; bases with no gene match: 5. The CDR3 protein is CASSLGGRYNEQFF. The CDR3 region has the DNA TGTGCCAGTAGTTTGGGCGGGAGATACAATGAGCAGTTCTTC.

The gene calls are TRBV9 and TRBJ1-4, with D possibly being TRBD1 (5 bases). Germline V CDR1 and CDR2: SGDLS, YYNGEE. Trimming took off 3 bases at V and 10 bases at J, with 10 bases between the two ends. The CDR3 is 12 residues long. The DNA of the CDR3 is TGTGCCAGCAGCGGCTATAGGGGAAAACTGTTTTTT. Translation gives CASSGYRGKLFF.

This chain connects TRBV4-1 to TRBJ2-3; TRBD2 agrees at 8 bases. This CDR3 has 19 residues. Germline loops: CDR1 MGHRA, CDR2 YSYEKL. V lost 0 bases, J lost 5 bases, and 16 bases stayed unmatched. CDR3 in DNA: TGCGCCAGCAGCCAAGAAAGTGGCGGGAGGACGGGTTTTAGAGATACGCAGTATTTT. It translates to CASSQESGGRTGFRDTQYF.

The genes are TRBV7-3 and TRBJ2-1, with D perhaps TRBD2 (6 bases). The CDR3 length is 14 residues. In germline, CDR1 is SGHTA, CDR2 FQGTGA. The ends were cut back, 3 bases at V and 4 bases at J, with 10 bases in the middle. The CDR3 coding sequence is TGTGCCAGCAGCTTTCGGGGGAATTACAATGAGCAGTTCTTC. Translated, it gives CASSFRGNYNEQFF.

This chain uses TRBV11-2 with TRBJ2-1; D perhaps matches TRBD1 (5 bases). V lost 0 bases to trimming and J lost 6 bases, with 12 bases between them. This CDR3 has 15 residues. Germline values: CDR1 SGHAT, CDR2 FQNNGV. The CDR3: CASSLERLRGNEQFF. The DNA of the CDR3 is TGTGCCAGCAGCTTAGAGCGGCTAAGGGGCAATGAGCAGTTCTTC.

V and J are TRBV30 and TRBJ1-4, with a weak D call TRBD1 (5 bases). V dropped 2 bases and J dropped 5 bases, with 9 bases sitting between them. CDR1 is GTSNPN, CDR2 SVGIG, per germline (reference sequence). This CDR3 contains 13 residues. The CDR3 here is CAWSTGGNEKLFF. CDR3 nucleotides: TGTGCCTGGAGTACGGGGGGAAATGAAAAACTGTTTTTT. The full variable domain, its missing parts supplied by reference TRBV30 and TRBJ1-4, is SQTIHQWPATLVQPVGSPLSLECTVEGTSNPNLYWYRQAAGRGLQLLFYSVGIGQISSEVPQNLSASRPQDRQFILSSKKLLLSDSGFYLCAWSTGGNEKLFFGSGTQLSVL.

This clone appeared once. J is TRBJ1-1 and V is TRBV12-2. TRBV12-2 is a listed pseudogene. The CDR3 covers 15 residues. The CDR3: CASRLTGREYTEAFF. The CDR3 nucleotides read TGTGCAAGTCGCTTAACAGGGCGGGAGTACACTGAAGCTTTCTTT.

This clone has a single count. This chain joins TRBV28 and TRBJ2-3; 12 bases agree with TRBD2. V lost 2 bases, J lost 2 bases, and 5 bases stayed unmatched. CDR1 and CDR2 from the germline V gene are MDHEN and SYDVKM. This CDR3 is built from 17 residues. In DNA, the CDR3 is TGTGCCAGCAGTTTAGGTGGACTAGCGGGGTTCACAGATACGCAGTATTTT. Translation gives CASSLGGLAGFTDTQYF.

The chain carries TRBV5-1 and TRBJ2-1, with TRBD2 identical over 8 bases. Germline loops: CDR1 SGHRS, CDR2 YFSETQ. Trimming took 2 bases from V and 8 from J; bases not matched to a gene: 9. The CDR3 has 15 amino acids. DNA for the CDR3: TGCGCCAGCAGCTTAGGAGCGGGAGTTTTAGATGAGCAGTTCTTC. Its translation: CASSLGAGVLDEQFF.

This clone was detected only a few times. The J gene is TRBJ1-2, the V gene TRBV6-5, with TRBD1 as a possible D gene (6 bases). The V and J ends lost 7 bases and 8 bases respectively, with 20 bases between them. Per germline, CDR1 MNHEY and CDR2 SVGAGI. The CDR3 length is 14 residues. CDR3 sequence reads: CASKERGGARGYTF. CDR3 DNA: TGTGCCAGCAAAGAGCGGGGGGGCGCGAGGGGCTACACCTTC.

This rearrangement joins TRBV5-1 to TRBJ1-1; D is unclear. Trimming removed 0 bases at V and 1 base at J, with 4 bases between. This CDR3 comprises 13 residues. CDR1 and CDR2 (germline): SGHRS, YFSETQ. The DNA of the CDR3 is TGCGCCAGCAGCTTGGGTCGGAACACTGAAGCTTTCTTT. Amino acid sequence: CASSLGRNTEAFF.

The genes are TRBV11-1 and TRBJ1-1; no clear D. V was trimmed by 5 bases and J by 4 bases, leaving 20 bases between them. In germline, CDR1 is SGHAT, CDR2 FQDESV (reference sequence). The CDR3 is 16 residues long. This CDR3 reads CASSLSVPRRGTEAFF. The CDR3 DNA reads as TGTGCCAGCAGCCTATCCGTCCCTCGCCGAGGCACTGAAGCTTTCTTT.

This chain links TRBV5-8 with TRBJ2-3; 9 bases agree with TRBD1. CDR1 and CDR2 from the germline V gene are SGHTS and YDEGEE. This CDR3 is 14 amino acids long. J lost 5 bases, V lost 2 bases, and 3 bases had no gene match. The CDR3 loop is CASSLQGAGDTQYF. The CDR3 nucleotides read TGTGCCAGCAGCTTACAGGGGGCTGGAGATACGCAGTATTTT.